The T cell receptor beta chain described here comes from a study of shared clonotypes between healthy human individuals. TCRdb's copy holds only in-frame clones and misses some; the assay was immunoSEQ multiplex PCR. The sample contains approximately 640,000 clones, less than 95% of which appear only once. The germline V gene encodes CDR1 MNHEY and CDR2 SMNVEV (reference sequence). The CDR3 consists of 16 residues. Trimming pared 5 bases from V and 8 bases from J, leaving 22 bases between. Sequenced material: memory CD8+ T cells from PBMCs. Indicated subset: CD45RO+ cells pooled with CCR7-negative TemRA cells. The rearrangement uses TRBV27 and TRBJ2-1; perhaps TRBD2 as D (6 bases). This TCR was sampled from a man aged 18 to 30 in good health. Some clones in this sample may be carry-over from other donors' samples. In nucleotides, the CDR3 is TGTGCCAGCAGTCCCTCGGCGGGACCCGTACTGGATGAGCAGTTCTTC. Translation: CASSPSAGPVLDEQFF.